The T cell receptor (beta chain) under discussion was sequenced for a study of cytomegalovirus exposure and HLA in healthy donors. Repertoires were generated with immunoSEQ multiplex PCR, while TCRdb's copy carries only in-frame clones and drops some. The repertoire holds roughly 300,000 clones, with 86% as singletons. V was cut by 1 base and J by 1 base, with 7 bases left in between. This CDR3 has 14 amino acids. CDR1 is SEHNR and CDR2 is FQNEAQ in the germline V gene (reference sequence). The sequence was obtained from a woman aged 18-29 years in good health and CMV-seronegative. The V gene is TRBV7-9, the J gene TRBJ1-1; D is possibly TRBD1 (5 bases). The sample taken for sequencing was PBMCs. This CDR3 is CASSLGTPNTEAFF. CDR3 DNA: TGTGCCAGCAGCTTAGGGACACCGAACACTGAAGCTTTCTTT.